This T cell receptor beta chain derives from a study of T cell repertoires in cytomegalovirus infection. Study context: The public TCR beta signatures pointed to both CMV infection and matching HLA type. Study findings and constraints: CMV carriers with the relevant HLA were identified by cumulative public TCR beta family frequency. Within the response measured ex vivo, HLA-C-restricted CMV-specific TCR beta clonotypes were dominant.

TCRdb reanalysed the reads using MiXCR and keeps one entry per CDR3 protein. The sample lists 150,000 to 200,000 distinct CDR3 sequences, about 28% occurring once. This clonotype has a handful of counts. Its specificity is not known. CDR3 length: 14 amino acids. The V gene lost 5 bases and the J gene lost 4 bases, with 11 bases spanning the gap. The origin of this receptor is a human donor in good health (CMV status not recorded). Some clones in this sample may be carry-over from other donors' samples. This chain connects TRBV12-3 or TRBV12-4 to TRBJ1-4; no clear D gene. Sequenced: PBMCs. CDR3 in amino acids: CASSLGLSNEKLFF. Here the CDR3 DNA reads TGTGCCAGCAGTCTCGGACTGAGTAATGAAAAACTGTTTTTT.